Presented here are 18 T cell receptor beta chains from one specimen sequenced in a study of post-analysis software for immune sequencing data. Points from the study as a whole: Patients carried several TRBV segments more frequently than controls did, and TRBV5-6, TRBV5-1 and TRBV20-1 were among them.

Unique molecular identifiers were carried by the TCR beta cDNA libraries. MiXCR was run by TCRdb on the PCR reads, yielding one entry per CDR3 protein. There are roughly 730,000 distinct CDR3 sequences in the sample; 25% to 30% occur only once, and approximately 0.6% lies in the top ten. No antigen has been identified for these receptors. What was sequenced was blood. The receptors shown here come from a girl aged 10 to 17 with multiple sclerosis.

This clonotype was counted a few times. The chain joins TRBV6-6 to TRBJ2-7; 8 positions agree with TRBD1. This CDR3 region has 14 residues. Unmatched junction bases numbered 6, after V lost 8 bases and J lost 0 bases. Germline V gene sequence: CDR1 MNHNY, CDR2 SVGAGI (reference sequence). CDR3: CASGDRGNSYEQYF. For the CDR3, the DNA is TGTGCCAGCGGAGACAGGGGTAACTCCTACGAGCAGTACTTC.

The chain carries TRBV6-6 and TRBJ2-1; 11 nucleotides align to TRBD2. The CDR3 has 17 amino acids. V shed 4 bases and J 7 bases; nucleotides not matched to a gene: 12. Per germline, CDR1 MNHNY and CDR2 SVGAGI (reference sequence). The CDR3 protein is CASSSGIIAGGGNEQFF. As DNA, the CDR3 is TGTGCCAGCAGTTCGGGCATCATAGCGGGAGGGGGAAATGAGCAGTTCTTC.

J is TRBJ1-4 and V is TRBV4-1; the D gene is possibly TRBD1 (5 bases). Germline V lookup: CDR1 MGHRA, CDR2 YSYEKL. V was trimmed by 6 bases and J by 3 bases, leaving 17 bases between them. The CDR3 is 16 residues long. The CDR3 protein is CASSPELQGPNEKLFF. The CDR3 bases are TGCGCCAGCAGTCCCGAACTCCAGGGACCTAATGAAAAACTGTTTTTT.

This clonotype was counted a few times. The chain has TRBV7-2 and TRBJ2-7; 7 bases match TRBD1. Germline V gene lookup returns CDR1 SGHTA and CDR2 FQGNSA. Trimming at V came to 4 bases and at J to 2 bases, leaving 5 bases not matched to a gene. The CDR3 loop spans 14 amino acids. The CDR3 spells CASSSGTAAYEQYF. The CDR3 DNA sequence: TGTGCCAGCAGCTCGGGGACAGCAGCCTACGAGCAGTACTTC.

The chain links TRBV10-3 to TRBJ1-1, with 8 positions matching TRBD1. J was trimmed by 0 bases and V by 11 bases; bases with no gene match: 8. Germline V lookup: CDR1 ENHRY, CDR2 SYGVKD. The CDR3 sequence is 14 residues long. The CDR3 bases are TGTGCCTCCTCCGGGACAGGTTTGAACACTGAAGCTTTCTTT. This encodes CASSGTGLNTEAFF.

The chain's CDR3 is CASSPEGQGGLYGYTF. CDR3 sequence (DNA): TGTGCCAGCAGCCCTGAGGGACAGGGAGGGCTCTATGGCTACACCTTC. The V and J genes are TRBV7-2 and TRBJ1-2; 9 bases fit TRBD1. The CDR3 totals 16 residues. Germline V gene data show CDR1 as SGHTA and CDR2 as FQGNSA. The trim removed 5 bases at V and 4 bases at J, leaving 11 bases unmatched.

The CDR3 nucleotides are TGTGCCAGTAGCCAGCCGCCCAGGGACTATGGCTACACCTTC. Protein product: CASSQPPRDYGYTF. This chain uses TRBV19 with TRBJ1-2; a possible D gene is TRBD1 (5 bases). This CDR3 has 14 residues. Trimming removed 6 bases at V and 3 bases at J, with 14 bases between. Germline CDR1 LNHDA, CDR2 SQIVND (reference sequence).

The V call is TRBV6-5, the J call TRBJ2-3; 10 bases match TRBD2. J gave up 4 bases and V 0 bases, and 4 bases lay outside the gene matches. Germline CDR1 reads MNHEY; CDR2 reads SVGAGI. The CDR3 loop spans 16 amino acids. CDR3 residues: CASSYSRAGGSDTQYF. CDR3 nucleotides: TGTGCCAGCAGTTACTCGAGAGCGGGGGGGTCAGATACGCAGTATTTT.

The V gene is TRBV5-1, the J gene TRBJ2-7; 7 bases match TRBD1. The CDR3 extends over 13 amino acids. V was pared by 3 bases and J by 7 bases, with 7 bases of the junction left unmatched. The germline V gene encodes CDR1 SGHRS and CDR2 YFSETQ. The CDR3: CASSWDSSGEQYF. The CDR3 DNA reads TGCGCCAGCAGCTGGGACAGCTCAGGGGAGCAGTACTTC.

The rearrangement uses TRBV20-1 and TRBJ2-3; D gene ambiguous. Looked up from germline, CDR1 is DFQATT and CDR2 is SNEGSKA (reference sequence). This CDR3 spans 13 amino acids. Trimming stripped 5 bases from V and 0 bases from J, with 9 bases between. CDR3 residues: CSAGGGSTDTQYF. Written as DNA, the CDR3 is TGCAGTGCTGGTGGCGGAAGCACAGATACGCAGTATTTT.

This clonotype has a handful of counts. The V call is TRBV6-5, the J call TRBJ1-3; tentatively, D is TRBD1 (5 bases). Germline loops: CDR1 MNHEY, CDR2 SVGAGI. The CDR3 has 17 amino acids. V was trimmed by 3 bases and J by 0 bases, leaving 15 bases between them. The chain's CDR3 is CASSYGSGGISGNTIYF. The CDR3 nucleotides are TGTGCCAGCAGTTATGGGTCCGGGGGGATCTCTGGAAACACCATATATTTT.

The chain uses TRBV9 and TRBJ2-1; D is ambiguous. Trimming shortened V by 3 bases and J by 2 bases, and 24 bases separated the two germline ends. There are 19 residues in the CDR3. Germline-derived CDR1 and CDR2 are SGDLS and YYNGEE. CDR3 in DNA: TGTGCCAGCAGCGGTGAAGGGCCTGCAGCCGGAGCCACCTACAATGAGCAGTTCTTC. The encoded protein is CASSGEGPAAGATYNEQFF. Combining the CDR3 with reference TRBV9 and TRBJ2-1 gives the whole variable domain DSGVTQTPKHLITATGQRVTLRCSPRSGDLSVYWYQQSLDQGLQFLIQYYNGEERAKGNILERFSAQQFPDLHSELNLSSLELGDSALYFCASSGEGPAAGATYNEQFFGPGTRLTVL.

The chain recombines TRBV7-9 with TRBJ2-2, with TRBD2 matching over 12 bases. Germline-derived CDR1 and CDR2 are SEHNR and FQNEAQ (reference sequence). The CDR3 spans 16 residues. J was trimmed by 4 bases and V by 5 bases; bases with no gene match: 5. The CDR3 sequence is CASSRGLAGSTGELFF. CDR3 bases: TGTGCCAGCAGCCGAGGACTAGCGGGAAGCACCGGGGAGCTGTTTTTT.

CDR3 nucleotides: TGTGCCAGCTCACTTAACGCGCCTGGCACGTACAATGAGCAGTTCTTC. Translation gives CASSLNAPGTYNEQFF. The rearrangement links TRBV18 to TRBJ2-1; D not certain. The CDR3 has 16 amino acids. Per germline, CDR1 KGHSH and CDR2 LQKENI. V was trimmed by 4 bases and J by 4 bases, leaving 17 bases between them. The full variable domain, with the rest looked up from reference TRBV18 and TRBJ2-1, is NAGVMQNPRHLVRRRGQEARLRCSPMKGHSHVYWYRQLPEEGLKFMVYLQKENIIDESGMPKERFSAEFPKEGPSILRIQQVVRGDSAAYFCASSLNAPGTYNEQFFGPGTRLTVL.

The chain couples TRBV6-2 or TRBV6-3 to TRBJ2-1, with D unresolved. Trimming took off 0 bases at V and 6 bases at J, with 9 bases between the two ends. In germline, CDR1 is MNHEY, CDR2 SVGEGT. This CDR3 has 14 residues. CDR3: CASSYSFLPNEQFF. The DNA for the CDR3 is TGTGCCAGCAGTTACTCGTTCCTCCCCAATGAGCAGTTCTTC.

The V and J genes are TRBV20-1 and TRBJ1-1, with TRBD1 matching over 7 bases. V trimming: 1 base; J trimming: 3 bases; junction bases outside the gene matches: 5. This CDR3 comprises 14 residues. Germline V gene sequence: CDR1 DFQATT, CDR2 SNEGSKA (reference sequence). CDR3 region: CSARGTQGDTEAFF. The DNA for the CDR3 is TGCAGTGCTAGAGGGACCCAGGGGGACACTGAAGCTTTCTTT.

Points on this clonotype: Mismatch with germline at one junction end may stem from a read error. The rearrangement links TRBV7-2 to TRBJ2-7; D is perhaps TRBD2 (5 bases). Matching the DNA end better, TRBJ2-4 makes the J call doubtful. The CDR3 extends over 14 amino acids. Germline V CDR1 and CDR2: SGHTA, FQGNSA. CDR3 region: CANSAVRDKNIQYF. CDR3 sequence (DNA): TGTGCCAACAGCGCGGTGAGGGACAAAAACATTCAGTACTTC.

The chain uses TRBV10-3 and TRBJ2-3; D might be TRBD1 (8 bases). V shed 6 bases and J shed 4 bases, with 14 bases lying between them. Germline values: CDR1 ENHRY, CDR2 SYGVKD. CDR3 size: 14 residues. In nucleotides, the CDR3 is TGTGCCATCAGCCAGGGGGCGGGGGCAGATACGCAGTATTTT. The encoded protein is CAISQGAGADTQYF.